The present T cell receptor beta chain was sequenced within a study of cytomegalovirus exposure and HLA in healthy donors (TCRdb year 2017). Context from the whole study: According to an earlier analysis of 550 to 700 of the donors, about 179 million T cells yielded roughly 110 million unique TCR beta sequences and roughly 280 Gb of sequence data. All discovery cohort repertoires had been generated using a single sequencing platform. Among roughly 400 genotyped donors of the cohort, an average of approximately 230,000 unique TCR beta nucleotide sequences were sequenced per donor, around 20% of them non-productive. An early release covering some 640 HLA-typed donors comprised about 310 gigabases of sequencing data and tens of millions of unique TCR sequences. HLA typing covered class I and class II loci at four-digit resolution. The study aimed to test whether signatures of past pathogen exposure could be identified by cataloging public T cell receptors. Donor age, sex, ethnicity and CMV serostatus were collected together with the repertoire data. To decide whether each TCR beta V gene segment behaved as functional or pseudogenic, an earlier analysis of some 600 of the donors relied on high-throughput TCR beta sequencing. A separate validation cohort of 100 to 150 different subjects was used in addition to the approximately 700-subject first cohort. The later analysis used no new phenotypic data to find candidate immune exposures, relying instead on TCR beta sequences and their occurrence across donors. In a later analysis, previously published TCR beta repertoires from 666 donors were re-analyzed and high-resolution HLA genotyping was added so that TCR occurrence patterns could be studied. The number of donors typed differed by locus, with roughly 629-640 for A, B, C, DRB1 and DQB1, more than 500 for DQA1, 600 to 610 for DPA1, and around 460 for DPB1. Because of strong linkage in the cohort, roughly five DR-DQ haplotypes were treated as single units for association and clustering. In a later genetic analysis, genome-wide SNP genotypes for about 55% of the roughly 700 donors were used, and that subset was treated as a discovery cohort. To predict cytomegalovirus infection status, the study combined high-throughput TCR immunosequencing, statistical association of individual TCRs with disease status, and machine learning. Of the 350 to 400 genotyped donors, about 84% fell in the genetic ancestry cluster associated with self-reported Caucasian donors. Using immunosequencing, the study profiled T cell repertoires from 666 subjects and related those repertoires to cytomegalovirus serostatus. Points the paper makes about the study in general: The classifier was reported to diagnose cytomegalovirus status with high specificity and sensitivity in both the original and validation cohorts. Most CMV-associated TCR beta chains appeared to be HLA-restricted in a later analysis, and the HLA associations seemed to be driven largely by CMV exposure. Because HLA typing was missing for some donors at each locus, association tests included only the typed subset. A later genetic analysis associated a missense DCLRE1C variant with V-gene and J-gene trimming of TCR beta chains, and an independent cohort replicated the association. A further reported finding was that TCR beta sequences accurately predicted the HLA-A and HLA-B alleles for most subjects in the first cohort. Sequencing depth was assumed to be roughly uniform across donors in the presence/absence analyses, though that assumption may not hold. A total of 150 to 200 TCR beta chains were listed by the study as associated with cytomegalovirus. Correlated functional status among segregating V segments might be attributable to linkage disequilibrium, but an unknown experimental factor could not be ruled out. In vitro tests confirmed that a few of the cytomegalovirus-associated TCR beta chains recognize cytomegalovirus antigens. CMV serostatus was the only immune exposure information available for the cohort. Because the 87-base-pair reads could not distinguish some IMGT-functional V segments, including TRBV6-2 and TRBV6-3, those segments were excluded. In a later analysis, several top co-occurrence clusters were reported to appear linked to parvovirus B19, influenza, CMV and Epstein-Barr virus. The earlier analysis of nearly 600 of the donors excluded some 16 rarely observed V segments, including chromosome 9 orphons, because counts were too low. While some public TCRs were present in many individuals, most TCR sequences turned up only very rarely across donors. The authors suggested that the approach could potentially be generalized to other disease states and immunological phenotypes. At a false discovery rate of 0.05, a later analysis linked about 17,000 TCR beta sequences to specific HLA alleles. This cohort had only TCR beta chains sequenced, and the lack of alpha or paired-chain data limited which features could be detected. Assigning TCR associations to individual alleles was difficult when HLA alleles, especially DR and DQ, strongly co-occurred. A cluster of highly shared sequence variants was judged likely to represent a technical artifact of the sequencing pipeline. In a later analysis, the rate of TCR association differed among HLA loci, with DRB1 alleles having the most associated TCRs and HLA-C alleles having the fewest. Broadly in line with IMGT annotations, most TCR beta V segments showed up in productive rearrangements about 87% or about 30% of the time in an earlier analysis of roughly 590 of the donors. In a later analysis, HLA-associated TCR beta chains were found to be more clonally expanded and to have lower generation probabilities than equally common non-associated chains. A later genetic analysis reported fewer N-insertions in productive TCRs among donors in an Asian-associated ancestry cluster than the roughly 620-donor mean.

The cohort was made up of around 720 healthy bone marrow donors. At the time of sampling, all cohort members were nominally healthy, though unrecorded immune exposures were likely present. The donor was CMV seronegative and belonged to the group of 320 or so seronegative cohort members. A peripheral blood sample was provided by each donor, and peripheral blood mononuclear cells were used for TCR beta sequencing. The Qiagen DNeasy Blood Extraction Kit was used to extract genomic DNA from the blood cell samples. This clone has a single count. Its antigen is currently not known. No base qualities exist here, and no much larger clone lies one base off it. The junction shows trimming of 5 bases on V and 8 bases on J, plus 12 bases between the germline ends. Based on the germline V gene (reference sequence), the CDR1 and CDR2 sequences are LNHDA and SQIVND. The CDR3 starts with the cysteine, ends with the phenylalanine, and has 12 residues. CDR3 DNA only is kept here, 36 bases in frame from base 1.

The library came from the immunoSEQ multiplex PCR assay. For the multiplex PCR, a mixture combining 60 forward primers for TCR Vbeta segments and 13 reverse primers for TCR Jbeta segments was used. The CDR3 region of rearranged TCR beta genes was amplified from genomic DNA by a multiplex PCR assay. The Illumina HiSeq System was used to sequence the amplified TCR beta libraries as 87-base-pair reads. The published analysis was carried out like this. Across the roughly 700 repertoires, a later analysis counted roughly 84 million unique TCR beta chains, roughly 11 million of which were shared by at least two donors. To remove PCR and sequencing errors, raw reads were error-corrected and collapsed into unique sequences using a nearest-neighbor algorithm that merged closely related sequences. To assign V, D and J gene segments, CDR3 sequences were aligned to IMGT reference sequences. For a sequence to be retained, a match of at least six nucleotides was required to both a V gene segment and a J gene segment. A rearrangement counted as productive if the CDR3 had no stop codons and remained in frame with V and J, and every other rearrangement counted as non-productive. CDR3 was defined according to IMGT convention as the region running from the second conserved V-encoded cysteine to the conserved J-encoded phenylalanine. The earlier analysis of a few hundred of the donors excluded sequences that lacked an unambiguous match to a single V gene segment. In an earlier analysis of approximately 590 of the donors, V segments were called functional above 56.7% productive rearrangements and were called segregating when the between-donor standard deviation exceeded 5%. A statistical classification framework was built for diagnosing cytomegalovirus status from the catalog of TCR beta chain sequences. V and J gene assignment, in a later analysis, came from comparing TCR nucleotide sequences with IMGT/GENE-DB human TR gene sequences. In a later analysis, CDR3 sequences and most-parsimonious VDJ recombination scenarios were assigned using the TCRdist pipeline. In a later analysis, each TCR beta chain was defined by its CDR3 amino acid sequence together with its V-gene family, and reads without a unique V-gene family were excluded. As a way to deal with suspected cross-contamination and a sequencing artifact, a later analysis dropped approximately 570 nucleotide sequences that were highly shared and had low generation probability. For each public chain, a later analysis derived a clonal expansion index from normalized ranks of inferred template counts within each repertoire. In a later analysis, generation probabilities were computed with a VDJ recombination model fitted to out-of-frame rearrangements, and the resulting probabilities were checked against IGoR. In a later analysis, TCR-TCR, TCR-HLA and TCR-CMV co-occurrence was scored with hypergeometric tests, and a repertoire-size bias correction was applied to TCR pairs. False discovery rates were estimated in a later analysis by permuting HLA or CMV assignments 20 times. In a later analysis, co-occurring TCRs were grouped using DBSCAN, and TCRdist sequence similarity was added for clustering within HLA-allele-positive subsets. For co-occurrence clustering, repertoires with fewer than 30,000 or more than 120,000 public chains were excluded, along with four or five repertoires with anomalous nucleotide sharing. Drawn from immuneACCESS, this table holds only the in-frame rearrangements with V and J called that TCRdb kept. Clones are partly lost; checked studies trace under half to an unresolved V gene and leave the rest unexplained. That table is the source of V, J and clone size, and D and trimming were worked out from the DNA. The sample profile shows some 130,000 clones; 70% to 80% of them were found once. 0.94% of the sample lies in the top ten.

The source is a woman aged 60 to 75 in good health and CMV-seronegative. Input material: PBMCs. This sequence uses TRBV19 and TRBJ1-1, and perhaps TRBD1 as D gene, on 6 matching bases. The CDR3 loop reads CASSGWTEEAFF. The bases are TGTGCCAGTAGTGGATGGACAGAAGAAGCTTTCTTT.